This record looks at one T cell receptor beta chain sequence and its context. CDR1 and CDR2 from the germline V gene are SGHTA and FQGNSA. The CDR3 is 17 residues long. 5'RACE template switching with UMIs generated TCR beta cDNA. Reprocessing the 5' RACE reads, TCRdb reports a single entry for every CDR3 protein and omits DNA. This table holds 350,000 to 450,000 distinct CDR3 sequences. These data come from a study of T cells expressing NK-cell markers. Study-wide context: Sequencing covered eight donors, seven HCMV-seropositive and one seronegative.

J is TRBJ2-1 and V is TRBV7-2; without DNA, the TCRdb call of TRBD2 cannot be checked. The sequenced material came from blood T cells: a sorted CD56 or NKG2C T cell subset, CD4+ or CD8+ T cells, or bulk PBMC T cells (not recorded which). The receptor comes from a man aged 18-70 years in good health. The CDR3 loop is CASSHQGAGNSGNEQFF.